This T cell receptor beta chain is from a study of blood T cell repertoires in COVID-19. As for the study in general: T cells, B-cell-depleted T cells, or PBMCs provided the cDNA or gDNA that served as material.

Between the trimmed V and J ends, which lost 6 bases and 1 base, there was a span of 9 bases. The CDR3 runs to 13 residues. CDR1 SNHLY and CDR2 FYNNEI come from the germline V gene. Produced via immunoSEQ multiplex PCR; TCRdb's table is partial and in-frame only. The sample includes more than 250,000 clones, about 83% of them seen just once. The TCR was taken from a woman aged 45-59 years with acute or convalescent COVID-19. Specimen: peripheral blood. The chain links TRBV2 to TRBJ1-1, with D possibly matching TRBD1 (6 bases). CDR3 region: CASRRGWNTEAFF. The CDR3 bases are TGTGCCAGCAGAAGGGGGTGGAACACTGAAGCTTTCTTT.